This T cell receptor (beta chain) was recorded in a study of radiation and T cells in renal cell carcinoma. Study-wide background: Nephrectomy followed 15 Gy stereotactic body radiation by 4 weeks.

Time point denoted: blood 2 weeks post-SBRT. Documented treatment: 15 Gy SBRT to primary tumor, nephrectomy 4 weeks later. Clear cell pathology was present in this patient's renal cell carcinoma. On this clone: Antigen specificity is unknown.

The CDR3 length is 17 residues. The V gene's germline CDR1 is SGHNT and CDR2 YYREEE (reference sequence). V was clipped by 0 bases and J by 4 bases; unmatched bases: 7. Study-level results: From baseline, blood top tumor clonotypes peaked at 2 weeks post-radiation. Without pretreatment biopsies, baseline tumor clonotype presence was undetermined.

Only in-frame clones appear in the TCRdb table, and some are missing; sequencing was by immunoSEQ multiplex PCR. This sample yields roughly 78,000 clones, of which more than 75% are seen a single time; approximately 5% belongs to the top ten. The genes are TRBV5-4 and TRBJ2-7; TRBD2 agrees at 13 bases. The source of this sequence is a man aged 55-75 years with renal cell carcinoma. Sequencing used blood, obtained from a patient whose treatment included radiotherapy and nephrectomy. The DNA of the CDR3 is TGTGCCAGCAGCTTGGGACTAGCGGGAGGTGCCGGATACGAGCAGTACTTC. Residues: CASSLGLAGGAGYEQYF.